This T cell receptor (beta chain) was observed in a study of blood T cells in healthy people across ages. General study results and limits: In the absence of known donor CMV status, changes in expanded clonotypes were possibly confounded.

In its sample, this clonotype was seen a few times. The antigen is undetermined. V lost 4 bases to trimming and J lost 5 bases, with 14 bases between them. CDR1 and CDR2 from the germline V gene are SEHNR and FQNEAQ (reference sequence). The CDR3 spans 14 residues. Together with a sample-barcoded 5' primer, a J-beta primer mix was included in a second PCR lasting about 7 to 12 cycles. TCRdb passed the 5' RACE reads through MiXCR, listing each CDR3 protein once. Of some 1,500,000 distinct CDR3 sequences in the sample, about 45% were seen once. Each donor supplied approximately 10 milliliters of peripheral blood. Total RNA was extracted at no less than 5.5 micrograms per sample.

The chain uses TRBV7-9 and TRBJ1-2; D remains ambiguous. This clonotype was sampled from a woman younger than 35 in good health. Sequencing was carried out using blood. The CDR3 region is CASSSEGLRYGYTF. The CDR3 DNA follows: TGTGCCAGCAGCTCAGAGGGCCTTCGGTATGGCTACACCTTC.